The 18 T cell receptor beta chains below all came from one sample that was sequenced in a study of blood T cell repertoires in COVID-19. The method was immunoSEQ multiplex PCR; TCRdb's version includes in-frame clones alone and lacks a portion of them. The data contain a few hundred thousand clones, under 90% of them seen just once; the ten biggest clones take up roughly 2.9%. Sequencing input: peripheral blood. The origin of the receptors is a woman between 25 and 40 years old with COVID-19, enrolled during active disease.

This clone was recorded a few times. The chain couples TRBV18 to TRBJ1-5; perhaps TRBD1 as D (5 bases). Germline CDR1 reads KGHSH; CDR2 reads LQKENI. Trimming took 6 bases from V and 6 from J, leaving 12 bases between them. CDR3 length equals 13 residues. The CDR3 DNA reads TGTGCCAGCTCCGGAGGGACGGGTCAGCCCCAGCATTTT. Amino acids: CASSGGTGQPQHF.

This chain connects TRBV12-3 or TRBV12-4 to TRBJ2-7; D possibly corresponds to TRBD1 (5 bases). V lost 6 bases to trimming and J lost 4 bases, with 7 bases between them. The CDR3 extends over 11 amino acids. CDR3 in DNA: TGTGCCAGCAGCGCAGGGTACGAGCAGTACTTC. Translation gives CASSAGYEQYF.

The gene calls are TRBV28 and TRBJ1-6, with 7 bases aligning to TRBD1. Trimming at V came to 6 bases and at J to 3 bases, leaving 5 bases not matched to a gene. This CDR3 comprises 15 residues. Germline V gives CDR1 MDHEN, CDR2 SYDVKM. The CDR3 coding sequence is TGTGCCAGCAGCACGGGACAGTTCTATAATTCACCCCTCCACTTT. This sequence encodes CASSTGQFYNSPLHF. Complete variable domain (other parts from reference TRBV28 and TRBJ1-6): DVKVTQSSRYLVKRTGEKVFLECVQDMDHENMFWYRQDPGLGLRLIYFSYDVKMKEKGDIPEGYSVSREKKERFSLILESASTNQTSMYLCASSTGQFYNSPLHFGNGTRLTVT.

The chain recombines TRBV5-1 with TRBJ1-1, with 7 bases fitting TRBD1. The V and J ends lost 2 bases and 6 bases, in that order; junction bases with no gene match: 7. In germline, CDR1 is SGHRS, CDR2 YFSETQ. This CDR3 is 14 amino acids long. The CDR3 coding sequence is TGCGCCAGCAGCTTTCACGGGACAGAGGCTGAAGCTTTCTTT. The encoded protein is CASSFHGTEAEAFF. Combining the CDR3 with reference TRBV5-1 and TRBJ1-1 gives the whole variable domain KAGVTQTPRYLIKTRGQQVTLSCSPISGHRSVSWYQQTPGQGLQFLFEYFSETQRNKGNFPGRFSGRQFSNSRSEMNVSTLELGDSALYLCASSFHGTEAEAFFGQGTRLTVV.

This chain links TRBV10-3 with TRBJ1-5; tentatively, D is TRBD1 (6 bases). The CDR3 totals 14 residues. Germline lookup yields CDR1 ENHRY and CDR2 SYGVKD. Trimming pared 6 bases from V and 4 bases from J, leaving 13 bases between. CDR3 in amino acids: CAISAQGSNQPQHF. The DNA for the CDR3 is TGTGCCATCAGCGCACAGGGTTCTAATCAGCCCCAGCATTTT.

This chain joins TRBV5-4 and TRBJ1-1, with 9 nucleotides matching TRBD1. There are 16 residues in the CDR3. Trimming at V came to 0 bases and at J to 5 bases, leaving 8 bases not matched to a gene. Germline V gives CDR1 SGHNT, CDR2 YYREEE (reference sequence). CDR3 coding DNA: TGTGCCAGCAGCTTGGCCCCGGGACAGGGCGGGACTGAAGCTTTCTTT. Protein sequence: CASSLAPGQGGTEAFF.

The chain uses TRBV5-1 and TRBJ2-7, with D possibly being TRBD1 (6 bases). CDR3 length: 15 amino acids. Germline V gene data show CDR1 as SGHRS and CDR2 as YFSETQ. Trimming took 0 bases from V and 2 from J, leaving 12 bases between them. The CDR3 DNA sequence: TGCGCCAGCAGCTTGGCCGCAGGGGCCCCCTACGAGCAGTACTTC. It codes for CASSLAAGAPYEQYF. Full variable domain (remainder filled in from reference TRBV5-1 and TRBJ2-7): KAGVTQTPRYLIKTRGQQVTLSCSPISGHRSVSWYQQTPGQGLQFLFEYFSETQRNKGNFPGRFSGRQFSNSRSEMNVSTLELGDSALYLCASSLAAGAPYEQYFGPGTRLTVT.

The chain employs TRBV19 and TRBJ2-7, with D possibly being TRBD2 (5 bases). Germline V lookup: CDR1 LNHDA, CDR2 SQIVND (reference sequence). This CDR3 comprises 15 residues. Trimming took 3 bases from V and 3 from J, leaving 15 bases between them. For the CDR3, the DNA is TGTGCCAGTAGTATCACGGGAACTAGGGACTACGAGCAGTACTTC. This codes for CASSITGTRDYEQYF.

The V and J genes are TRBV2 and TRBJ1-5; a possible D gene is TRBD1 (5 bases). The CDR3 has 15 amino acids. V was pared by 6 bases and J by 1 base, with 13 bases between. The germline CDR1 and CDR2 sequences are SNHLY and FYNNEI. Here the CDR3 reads CASRETESSNQPQHF. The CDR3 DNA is TGTGCCAGCAGAGAGACAGAATCGAGCAATCAGCCCCAGCATTTT. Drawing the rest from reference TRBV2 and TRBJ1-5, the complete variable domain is EPEVTQTPSHQVTQMGQEVILRCVPISNHLYFYWYRQILGQKVEFLVSFYNNEISEKSEIFDDQFSVERPDGSNFTLKIRSTKLEDSAMYFCASRETESSNQPQHFGDGTRLSIL.

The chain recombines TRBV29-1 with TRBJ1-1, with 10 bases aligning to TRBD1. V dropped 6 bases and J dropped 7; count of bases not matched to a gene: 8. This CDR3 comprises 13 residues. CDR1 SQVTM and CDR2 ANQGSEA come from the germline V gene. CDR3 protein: CSVGPGTGDEAFF. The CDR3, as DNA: TGCAGCGTCGGTCCCGGGACAGGGGATGAAGCTTTCTTT.

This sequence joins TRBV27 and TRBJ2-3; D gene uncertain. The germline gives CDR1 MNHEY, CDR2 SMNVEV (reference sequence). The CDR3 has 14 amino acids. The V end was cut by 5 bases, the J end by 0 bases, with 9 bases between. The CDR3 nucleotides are TGTGCCAGCAGTGGTGGAGCTAGCACAGATACGCAGTATTTT. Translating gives CASSGGASTDTQYF.

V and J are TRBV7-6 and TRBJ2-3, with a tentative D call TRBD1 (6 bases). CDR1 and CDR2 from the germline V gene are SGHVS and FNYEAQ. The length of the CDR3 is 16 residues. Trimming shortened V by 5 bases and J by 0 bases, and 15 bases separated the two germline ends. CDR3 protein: CASSPSAGASTDTQYF. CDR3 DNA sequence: TGTGCCAGCAGCCCTTCAGCAGGGGCCAGCACAGATACGCAGTATTTT.

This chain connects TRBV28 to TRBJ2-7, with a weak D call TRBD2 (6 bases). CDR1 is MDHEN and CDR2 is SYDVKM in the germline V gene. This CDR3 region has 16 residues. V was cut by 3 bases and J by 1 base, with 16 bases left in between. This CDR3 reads CASSFGGPEESYEQYF. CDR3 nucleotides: TGTGCCAGCAGTTTTGGAGGGCCGGAGGAGTCCTACGAGCAGTACTTC. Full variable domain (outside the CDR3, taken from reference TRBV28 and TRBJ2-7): DVKVTQSSRYLVKRTGEKVFLECVQDMDHENMFWYRQDPGLGLRLIYFSYDVKMKEKGDIPEGYSVSREKKERFSLILESASTNQTSMYLCASSFGGPEESYEQYFGPGTRLTVT.

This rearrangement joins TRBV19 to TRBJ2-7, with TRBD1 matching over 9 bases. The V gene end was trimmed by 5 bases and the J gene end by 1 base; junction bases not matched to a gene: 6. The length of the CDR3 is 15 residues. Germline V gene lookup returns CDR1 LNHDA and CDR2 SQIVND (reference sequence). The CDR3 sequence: CASSVTGGQSYEQYF. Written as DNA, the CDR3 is TGTGCCAGTAGTGTTACAGGGGGCCAATCCTACGAGCAGTACTTC.

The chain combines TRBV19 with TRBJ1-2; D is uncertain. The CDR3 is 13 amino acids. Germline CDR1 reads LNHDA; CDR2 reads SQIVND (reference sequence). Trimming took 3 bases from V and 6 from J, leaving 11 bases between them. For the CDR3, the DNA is TGTGCCAGTAGTATCCAACTACGAAATGGCTACACCTTC. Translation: CASSIQLRNGYTF.

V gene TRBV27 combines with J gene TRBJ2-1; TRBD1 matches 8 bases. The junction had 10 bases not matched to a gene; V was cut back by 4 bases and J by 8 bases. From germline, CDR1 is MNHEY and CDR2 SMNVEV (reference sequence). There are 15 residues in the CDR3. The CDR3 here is CASSSPPQGVDEQFF. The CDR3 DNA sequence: TGTGCCAGCAGTTCCCCCCCACAGGGGGTGGATGAGCAGTTCTTC.

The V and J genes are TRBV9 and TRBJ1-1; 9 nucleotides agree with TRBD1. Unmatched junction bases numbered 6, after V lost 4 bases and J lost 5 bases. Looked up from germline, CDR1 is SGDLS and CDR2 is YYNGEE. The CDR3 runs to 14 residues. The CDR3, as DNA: TGTGCCAGCAGCAAATTGGGACAGGGTACTGAAGCTTTCTTT. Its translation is CASSKLGQGTEAFF.

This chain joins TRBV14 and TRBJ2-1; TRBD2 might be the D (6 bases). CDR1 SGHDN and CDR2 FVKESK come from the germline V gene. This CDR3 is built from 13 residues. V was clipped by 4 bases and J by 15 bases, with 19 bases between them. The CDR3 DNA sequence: TGTGCCAGCAGCCTAGAAAGGTCCGGGAGTAGGTTCTTC. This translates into CASSLERSGSRFF.